Following are 18 T cell receptor beta chains from one sample sequenced in a study of blood T cell repertoires in COVID-19. Only in-frame clones appear in the TCRdb table, and some are missing; sequencing was by immunoSEQ multiplex PCR. The profile covers about 68,000 clones, with more than 80% appearing a single time and 7% to 8.5% taken by the ten largest. The sequenced sample consisted of peripheral blood. These receptors all stem from a man aged 25 to 40 with acute or convalescent COVID-19.

Notes on this clone: An end of the junction differs from the germline gene, which may be a read error. The chain joins TRBV2 to TRBJ2-1; 8 nucleotides align to TRBD1. This CDR3 region has 11 residues. The germline gives CDR1 SNHLY, CDR2 FYNNEI. DNA for the CDR3: TGTGCCAGCAGTTCCGGGACAGGCCGCCTCTTC. Translation gives CASSSGTGRLF.

The CDR3 sequence is CASSRGGYEQYF. The DNA for the CDR3 is TGTGCCAGCAGCCGCGGGGGGTACGAGCAGTACTTC. This chain uses TRBV12-3 or TRBV12-4 with TRBJ2-7; 8 bases match TRBD2. The CDR3 spans 12 residues. The V gene end was trimmed by 6 bases and the J gene end by 4 bases; junction bases not matched to a gene: 2.

CDR3 loop: CASSLQGQNTEAFF. The CDR3 DNA reads as TGTGCCAGCAGTCTACAGGGCCAGAACACTGAAGCTTTCTTT. The rearrangement joins TRBV6-5 to TRBJ1-1; tentatively, D is TRBD1 (6 bases). The V end was cut by 5 bases, the J end by 1 base, with 11 bases between. The length of the CDR3 is 14 residues. CDR1 and CDR2 (germline): MNHEY, SVGAGI.

This clone was counted between two and nine times. The genes are TRBV5-1 and TRBJ2-2; TRBD2 matches at 8 bases. V shed 4 bases, J shed 3 bases, and the junction held 14 bases outside the gene matches. Germline values: CDR1 SGHRS, CDR2 YFSETQ. The CDR3 covers 18 residues. CDR3 in amino acids: CASSRGTVRTSYTGELFF. CDR3 DNA sequence: TGCGCCAGCAGCCGGGGTACGGTTAGGACTAGCTACACCGGGGAGCTGTTTTTT.

V gene TRBV28 combines with J gene TRBJ1-1; 10 nucleotides agree with TRBD1. Germline lookup yields CDR1 MDHEN and CDR2 SYDVKM. V gave up 7 bases and J gave up 6 bases; unmatched junction bases: 23. CDR3 length equals 19 residues. The CDR3 DNA sequence: TGTGCCAGCAAAAACCGCAGAAGGGGACAGGGGCCGGTTGGGCCTGAAGCTTTCTTT. It is translated as CASKNRRRGQGPVGPEAFF.

This chain uses TRBV10-3 with TRBJ2-5, with D tentatively TRBD1 (5 bases). The CDR3 has 14 residues. Germline CDR1 is ENHRY and CDR2 is SYGVKD. The germline V and J ends were trimmed by 0 bases and 5 bases, with 10 bases remaining between them. The chain's CDR3 is CAISESRQLETQYF. The CDR3 DNA reads as TGTGCCATCAGTGAGTCACGACAGTTGGAGACCCAGTACTTC.

The J gene is TRBJ2-5, the V gene TRBV7-8; tentative D call: TRBD2 (5 bases). This CDR3 has 15 amino acids. Germline V CDR1 and CDR2: SGHVS, FQNEAQ. V lost 7 bases to trimming and J lost 0 bases, with 15 bases between them. The CDR3 nucleotides read TGTGCCAGCACCCTGCTTGTCGGGAACCAAGAGACCCAGTACTTC. Its protein is CASTLLVGNQETQYF.

The chain is built from TRBV28 and TRBJ1-2; 7 bases are a match to TRBD1. V shed 3 bases and J 3 bases; nucleotides not matched to a gene: 16. The CDR3 is 18 residues long. Germline-derived CDR1 and CDR2 are MDHEN and SYDVKM. The CDR3 coding sequence is TGTGCCAGCAGTTTTGTTGGGGACAGTCTCGGAAAAGACTATGGCTACACCTTC. Its protein is CASSFVGDSLGKDYGYTF.

This clone was seen just once. This chain uses TRBV3-1 (or the pseudogene TRBV3-2) with TRBJ2-3; 7 bases match TRBD1. Germline V gene lookup returns CDR1 LGHDT and CDR2 YNNKEL (reference sequence). This CDR3 region has 13 residues. The ends lost 4 bases at V and 5 bases at J; junction bases unmatched: 3. The CDR3 sequence is CASSRNRGDTQYF. The CDR3, as DNA: TGTGCCAGCAGCCGTAACAGGGGAGATACGCAGTATTTT.

This chain joins TRBV9 and TRBJ2-5, with D perhaps TRBD2 (6 bases). Trimming removed 0 bases at V and 5 bases at J, with 14 bases between. From germline, CDR1 is SGDLS and CDR2 YYNGEE. The CDR3 is made up of 15 amino acids. The CDR3 is CASSVDVEGVETQYF. The CDR3 coding sequence is TGTGCCAGCAGCGTAGACGTGGAGGGCGTGGAGACCCAGTACTTC. The whole variable domain, filled in from reference TRBV9 and TRBJ2-5, reads DSGVTQTPKHLITATGQRVTLRCSPRSGDLSVYWYQQSLDQGLQFLIQYYNGEERAKGNILERFSAQQFPDLHSELNLSSLELGDSALYFCASSVDVEGVETQYFGPGTRLLVL.

The V and J genes are TRBV7-9 and TRBJ2-1, with D perhaps TRBD2 (6 bases). CDR1 SEHNR and CDR2 FQNEAQ come from the germline V gene (reference sequence). The CDR3 loop spans 14 amino acids. V was clipped by 3 bases and J by 9 bases, with 15 bases between them. Written as DNA, the CDR3 is TGTGCCAGCAGCTTTGTCGCGGGATCCGTTGAGCAGTTCTTC. This gives the protein CASSFVAGSVEQFF. The variable domain in full, with the rest retrieved from reference TRBV7-9 and TRBJ2-1, is DTGVSQNPRHKITKRGQNVTFRCDPISEHNRLYWYRQTLGQGPEFLTYFQNEAQLEKSRLLSDRFSAERPKGSFSTLEIQRTEQGDSAMYLCASSFVAGSVEQFFGPGTRLTVL.

This clone has only a few counts. The rearrangement uses TRBV7-8 and TRBJ1-3, with unresolved D. This CDR3 is built from 14 residues. Per the germline V gene, CDR1 is SGHVS and CDR2 is FQNEAQ. The ends were cut back, 5 bases at V and 0 bases at J, with 8 bases in the middle. The CDR3 nucleotides are TGTGCCAGCAGCCGAGACAACTCTGGAAACACCATATATTTT. Translated: CASSRDNSGNTIYF.

The gene calls are TRBV3-1 (or the pseudogene TRBV3-2) and TRBJ2-5, with D maybe TRBD2 (5 bases). Germline V CDR1 and CDR2: LGHDT, YNNKEL (reference sequence). This CDR3 is built from 17 residues. V lost 3 bases and J 5 bases, leaving 22 bases between the germline ends. The CDR3 bases are TGTGCCAGCAGCCAGTGGCTAGCTAATCCCTTCGGGGAGACCCAGTACTTC. Amino acids: CASSQWLANPFGETQYF.

The V and J genes are TRBV6-5 and TRBJ2-7; 7 nucleotides agree with TRBD1. There are 13 residues in the CDR3. CDR1 and CDR2 (germline): MNHEY, SVGAGI. The J segment lost 0 bases and the V segment lost 6 bases, leaving 2 bases of the junction unmatched. Here the CDR3 DNA reads TGTGCCAGCAGGGGGACAGCCTCCTACGAGCAGTACTTC. Amino acids: CASRGTASYEQYF.

The V gene is TRBV28, the J gene TRBJ2-7; D is uncertain. Trimming cost V 5 bases and J 5 bases, with 7 bases left between them. The CDR3 contains 11 residues. Germline V gives CDR1 MDHEN, CDR2 SYDVKM. The DNA for the CDR3 is TGTGCCAGCAGTATCCAGAACGAGCAGTACTTC. Amino acid sequence: CASSIQNEQYF.

This rearrangement joins TRBV11-2 to TRBJ2-2, with a possible D match to TRBD1 (6 bases). This CDR3 contains 16 residues. Between the trimmed V and J ends, which lost 5 bases and 4 bases, there was a span of 17 bases. CDR1 and CDR2 from the germline V gene are SGHAT and FQNNGV. CDR3 residues: CASSRVQGRGTGELFF. CDR3 sequence (DNA): TGTGCCAGCAGCCGAGTACAGGGCCGGGGCACCGGGGAGCTGTTTTTT.

J is TRBJ1-6 and V is TRBV6-4; D gene unclear. From germline, CDR1 is MRHNA and CDR2 SNTAGT. The CDR3 is 16 amino acids. Between the trimmed V and J ends, which lost 0 bases and 12 bases, there was a span of 18 bases. CDR3 sequence (DNA): TGTGCCAGCAGTGACTCCGGCGGAGGCACCGCTGGACCCCTCCACTTT. It encodes CASSDSGGGTAGPLHF.

The chain is built from TRBV28 and TRBJ2-5; D is perhaps TRBD1 (5 bases). CDR3 length: 16 residues. Trimming shortened V by 2 bases and J by 4 bases, and 17 bases separated the two germline ends. CDR1 MDHEN and CDR2 SYDVKM come from the germline V gene. The CDR3 region is CASSLSWFRESETQYF. CDR3 sequence (DNA): TGTGCCAGCAGTTTAAGCTGGTTCAGGGAATCAGAGACCCAGTACTTC.